A single sample gave rise to the 16 T cell receptor beta chains below, sequenced in a study of cytomegalovirus exposure and HLA in healthy donors. This PCR relied on a set of 60 Vbeta primers and 13 Jbeta primers. Method: immunoSEQ multiplex PCR; TCRdb's copy keeps in-frame clones and lacks some. The data hold over 120,000 clones, with 70% to 90% observed a single time. The specimen was PBMCs. Receptors originate from a man aged 45-65 years in good health and CMV-seronegative.

The chain employs TRBV5-5 and TRBJ2-2; D unresolved. This CDR3 region has 14 residues. V was shortened by 0 bases and J by 3 bases, with 6 bases between the two germline ends. Germline V CDR1 and CDR2: SGHKS, YYEKEE (reference sequence). The CDR3 bases are TGTGCCAGCAGCTTGGCCATGTACACCGGGGAGCTGTTTTTT. Its translation is CASSLAMYTGELFF.

The chain recombines TRBV29-1 with TRBJ2-1, with TRBD2 matching over 12 bases. The V gene end was trimmed by 2 bases and the J gene end by 2 bases; junction bases not matched to a gene: 7. The CDR3 runs to 17 residues. The V gene's germline CDR1 is SQVTM and CDR2 ANQGSEA. CDR3 DNA sequence: TGCAGCGTTGAAACGACTAGCGGGAGCCTTACCTACAATGAGCAGTTCTTC. Encoded protein: CSVETTSGSLTYNEQFF.

The V call is TRBV11-3, the J call TRBJ1-5; D uncertain. Per the germline V gene, CDR1 is SGHNT and CDR2 is YENEEA. V shed 5 bases and J shed 2 bases, with 16 bases lying between them. The CDR3 consists of 16 residues. The chain's CDR3 is CASSQERVAGNQPQHF. CDR3 in DNA: TGTGCCAGCAGCCAGGAAAGGGTAGCGGGCAATCAGCCCCAGCATTTT.

The V and J genes are TRBV6-1 and TRBJ1-1; D not resolved. Germline assignment: CDR1 MNHNS and CDR2 SASEGT. Trimming shortened V by 6 bases and J by 3 bases, and 5 bases separated the two germline ends. This CDR3 region has 11 residues. The CDR3 loop is CASRFYTEAFF. The CDR3 coding sequence is TGTGCCAGCAGGTTCTACACTGAAGCTTTCTTT.

The chain has TRBV5-1 and TRBJ2-5, with D uncertain. Germline V gives CDR1 SGHRS, CDR2 YFSETQ. There are 16 residues in the CDR3. The V end lost 0 bases, the J end lost 2 bases, and 14 bases lay between the germline ends. CDR3 bases: TGCGCCAGCAGCTTGGGCGTACCCACTTCTCAAGAGACCCAGTACTTC. This sequence encodes CASSLGVPTSQETQYF.

The V and J genes are TRBV7-6 and TRBJ2-7; 7 bases are shared with TRBD2. The V and J ends lost 1 base and 7 bases, in that order; junction bases with no gene match: 22. This CDR3 region has 19 residues. The germline gives CDR1 SGHVS, CDR2 FNYEAQ. CDR3 nucleotides: TGTGCCAGCAGCTTAGTTCCCCTAATTTGGCGGGAGTTGATGAGGGAGCAGTACTTC. Its protein product is CASSLVPLIWRELMREQYF. Drawing the rest from reference TRBV7-6 and TRBJ2-7, the complete variable domain is GAGVSQSPRYKVTKRGQDVALRCDPISGHVSLYWYRQALGQGPEFLTYFNYEAQQDKSGLPNDRFSAERPEGSISTLTIQRTEQRDSAMYRCASSLVPLIWRELMREQYFGPGTRLTVT.

V gene TRBV7-9 combines with J gene TRBJ1-5; the D gene is possibly TRBD1 (6 bases). The CDR3 consists of 16 residues. Trimming shortened V by 1 base and J by 2 bases, and 12 bases separated the two germline ends. Germline CDR1 reads SEHNR; CDR2 reads FQNEAQ (reference sequence). The CDR3 spells CASSLVGGAGNQPQHF. CDR3 bases: TGTGCCAGCAGCTTAGTTGGGGGGGCTGGCAATCAGCCCCAGCATTTT.

V and J are TRBV6-1 and TRBJ2-3; weak D call: TRBD1 (5 bases). Trimming removed 3 bases from V and 3 bases from J, with 22 bases in between. Germline V gene sequence: CDR1 MNHNS, CDR2 SASEGT. CDR3 length: 18 amino acids. CDR3 loop: CASSERQPFRSVTDTQYF. The DNA for the CDR3 is TGTGCCAGCAGTGAGAGACAGCCATTCCGGTCGGTTACAGATACGCAGTATTTT.

The gene calls are TRBV7-9 and TRBJ1-1, with 7 bases lining up with TRBD1. Germline V gives CDR1 SEHNR, CDR2 FQNEAQ (reference sequence). The junction had 12 bases not matched to a gene; V was cut back by 8 bases and J by 0 bases. This CDR3 is built from 16 residues. CDR3 DNA sequence: TGTGCCAGCCCCCTGGGGGTGGACAGGCTGAACACTGAAGCTTTCTTT. As protein: CASPLGVDRLNTEAFF. Supplemented by reference TRBV7-9 and TRBJ1-1, the full variable domain reads DTGVSQNPRHKITKRGQNVTFRCDPISEHNRLYWYRQTLGQGPEFLTYFQNEAQLEKSRLLSDRFSAERPKGSFSTLEIQRTEQGDSAMYLCASPLGVDRLNTEAFFGQGTRLTVV.

This chain uses TRBV7-8 with TRBJ2-7; the match to TRBD2 covers 8 bases. The germline V gene has CDR1 SGHVS and CDR2 FQNEAQ. The CDR3 consists of 16 residues. Trimming cost V 2 bases and J 3 bases; bases outside gene matches: 9. The CDR3 bases are TGTGCCAGCAGCTTATCCGCCAAGCGGGAGAGCTACGAGCAGTACTTC. Translated: CASSLSAKRESYEQYF.

The chain recombines TRBV18 with TRBJ2-7, with D unresolved. V shed 2 bases and J shed 5 bases, with 7 bases lying between them. This CDR3 spans 12 amino acids. Germline V gene sequence: CDR1 KGHSH, CDR2 LQKENI. The DNA of the CDR3 is TGTGCCAGCTCACCAGAGGAGAACGAGCAGTACTTC. Residues: CASSPEENEQYF.

V usage is TRBV7-8 and J usage is TRBJ1-1, with D perhaps matching TRBD1 (5 bases). This CDR3 contains 14 residues. From germline, CDR1 is SGHVS and CDR2 FQNEAQ. V lost 6 bases, J lost 0 bases, and 11 bases lay in between. In nucleotides, the CDR3 is TGTGCCAGCAGGACAGAACTACTGAACACTGAAGCTTTCTTT. Translation gives CASRTELLNTEAFF.

The V and J genes are TRBV6-5 and TRBJ1-2; 7 bases are shared with TRBD1. The germline V gene has CDR1 MNHEY and CDR2 SVGAGI. This CDR3 contains 13 residues. The J segment lost 4 bases and the V segment lost 7 bases, leaving 6 bases of the junction unmatched. The CDR3 loop reads CASTKTGTYGYTF. The CDR3 coding sequence is TGTGCCAGCACAAAGACAGGGACCTATGGCTACACCTTC.

The gene calls are TRBV5-6 and TRBJ2-3; 7 bases align to TRBD1. The CDR3 covers 16 residues. The junction had 9 bases not matched to a gene; V was cut back by 3 bases and J by 2 bases. CDR1 and CDR2 from the germline V gene are SGHDT and YYEEEE. CDR3 in DNA: TGTGCCAGCAGCTCTACCGGGACAGAAATCACAGATACGCAGTATTTT. The encoded protein is CASSSTGTEITDTQYF. Full variable domain (missing parts from reference TRBV5-6 and TRBJ2-3): DAGVTQSPTHLIKTRGQQVTLRCSPKSGHDTVSWYQQALGQGPQFIFQYYEEEERQRGNFPDRFSGHQFPNYSSELNVNALLLGDSALYLCASSSTGTEITDTQYFGPGTRLTVL.

The V gene is TRBV28, the J gene TRBJ2-7; 7 nucleotides align to TRBD1. Germline values: CDR1 MDHEN, CDR2 SYDVKM. The V and J ends lost 6 bases and 2 bases, in that order; junction bases with no gene match: 1. The CDR3 runs 12 residues. The CDR3 here is CASRTGTYEQYF. The CDR3, as DNA: TGTGCCAGCAGGACAGGGACCTACGAGCAGTACTTC.

There are a few counts of this clone. The chain joins TRBV2 to TRBJ2-2, with TRBD1 matching over 8 bases. Trimming took 7 bases from V and 4 from J; bases not matched to a gene: 5. The CDR3 runs 14 residues. CDR1 is SNHLY and CDR2 is FYNNEI in the germline V gene. The CDR3 loop is CASTGQGITGELFF. The CDR3 DNA is TGTGCCAGCACTGGACAGGGTATCACCGGGGAGCTGTTTTTT.